This T cell receptor (beta chain) comes out of a study of technical replicates of blood from a handful of donors. Germline V gene sequence: CDR1 SGHTA, CDR2 FQGTGA. V was pared by 8 bases and J by 4 bases, with 8 bases of the junction left unmatched. The CDR3 sequence is 14 residues long. Generated by immunoSEQ multiplex PCR, the TCRdb table keeps only in-frame clones and is missing some. The repertoire holds about 62,000 clones, over 75% seen once, with around 5.3% in the top ten. This TCR came from a human donor in good health. Some clones in this sample may be carry-over from other donors' samples. Sequenced sample: PBMCs. The V call is TRBV7-3, the J call TRBJ2-3; 8 nucleotides match TRBD2. Here the CDR3 DNA reads TGTGCCAGCTCGGGTGCGGGGGGCTCAGATACGCAGTATTTT. Translation gives CASSGAGGSDTQYF.